This T cell receptor (beta chain) was obtained from a study of blood T cell repertoires in COVID-19. Authors' processing steps: How many nucleated cells were present was estimated from reference gene primer amplification. Produced via immunoSEQ multiplex PCR; TCRdb's table is partial and in-frame only. Clonal size and the V and J genes are those of that table, whereas D and trimming came from the DNA. The top ten clones hold less than 5.5% of a sample with some 62,000 clones, about 90% of them seen once. This CDR3 has 12 residues. Germline CDR1 reads MNHNS; CDR2 reads SASEGT. The germline V and J ends were trimmed by 2 bases and 4 bases, with 5 bases remaining between them.

The chain links TRBV6-1 to TRBJ1-2; D remains unclear. The sequencing input was peripheral blood. The TCR was taken from a human donor in a cohort sampled during active COVID-19. CDR3 in amino acids: CASSESGYGYTF. CDR3 nucleotide sequence: TGTGCCAGCAGTGAATCGGGCTATGGCTACACCTTC.